A selection of T cell receptor beta chains follows, all from one sample in a study of cytomegalovirus exposure and HLA in healthy donors. Method: immunoSEQ multiplex PCR; TCRdb's copy keeps in-frame clones and lacks some. The repertoire shows around 140,000 clones; the top ten hold around 0.96%. Sequenced sample: PBMCs. The receptors were sampled from a male donor in good health and CMV-seronegative. Each CDR3 is given with its conserved first and last residue. D genes are given only for firm matches.

J | D | V | DNA | CDR3
TRBJ1-5 | TRBD1 | TRBV7-2 | TGTGCCAGCAGCCCTACAGGGGACGTGGAACAGCCCCAGCATTTT | CASSPTGDVEQPQHF
TRBJ1-1 | NA | TRBV6-5 | TGTGCCAGCAGTTCCTATTCTGTACCGAACACTGAAGCTTTCTTT | CASSSYSVPNTEAFF
TRBJ1-2 | NA | TRBV19 | TGTGCCAGTAGTAACAGCGACAGCCAGGGAATTAACTATGGCTACACCTTC | CASSNSDSQGINYGYTF
TRBJ1-5 | TRBD1 | TRBV6-5 | TGTGCCAGCAGTCACCGGGACAGCTATCAGCCCCAGCATTTT | CASSHRDSYQPQHF
TRBJ2-2 | TRBD1 | TRBV29-1 | TGCAGCGTCCGGGACAGGGGGGACACCGGGGAGCTGTTTTTT | CSVRDRGDTGELFF
TRBJ1-5 | NA | TRBV28 | TGTGCCAGCAGCCATGGACGGGACAATCAGCCCCAGCATTTT | CASSHGRDNQPQHF
TRBJ1-1 | NA | TRBV7-9 | TGTGCCAGCAGCTCCCCATTAACTTTGAACACTGAAGCTTTCTTT | CASSSPLTLNTEAFF
TRBJ2-7 | NA | TRBV30 | TGTGCCTCCCTGGATTCGGCAGGTCCCTACGAGCAGTACTTC | CASLDSAGPYEQYF
TRBJ2-7 | NA | TRBV19 | TGTGCCAGTAGTATCGGCCGGGTGAGCTCCTACGAGCAGTACTTC | CASSIGRVSSYEQYF
TRBJ2-5 | NA | TRBV28 | TGTGCCAGCAGTTTATTGGGCAGCCAAGAGACCCAGTACTTC | CASSLLGSQETQYF
TRBJ2-1 | NA | TRBV5-1 | TGCGCCAGCAGCTTGGGAGGTGGGGAGCAGTTCTTC | CASSLGGGEQFF
TRBJ1-1 | NA | TRBV5-4 | TGTGCCAGCAGCTTGGCCGACGCTGCAGGGGCTTTCTTT | CASSLADAAGAFF
TRBJ2-2 | TRBD2 | TRBV11-2 | TGTGCCAGCAGCAACCTATTAGCGGGAGACACCGGGGAGCTGTTTTTT | CASSNLLAGDTGELFF
TRBJ1-5 | TRBD1 | TRBV5-1 | TGCGCCAGCAGCTTGGATGGGACAGGGGGCCGACCTTATAGCAATCAGCCCCAGCATTTT | CASSLDGTGGRPYSNQPQHF
TRBJ2-3 | NA | TRBV5-1 | TGCGCCAGCAGCTTGGGACACAACACAGATACGCAGTATTTT | CASSLGHNTDTQYF
TRBJ1-2 | NA | TRBV18 | TGTGCCAGCTCCCCGGACTTTACAGGGTATGGCTACACCTTC | CASSPDFTGYGYTF
TRBJ2-7 | TRBD2 | TRBV15 | TGTGCCACCAGCAGAGATAGGGGCCCGAGCGGGGGTCCCTACGAGCAGTACTTC | CATSRDRGPSGGPYEQYF
TRBJ1-2 | TRBD1 | TRBV2 | TGTGCCAGCAGCCATGACAGGGGCATGGCTAACTATGGCTACACCTTC | CASSHDRGMANYGYTF
TRBJ2-5 | NA | TRBV5-4 | TGTGCCAGCAGCTTGGAGGTAGAACAGCAAGAGACCCAGTACTTC | CASSLEVEQQETQYF
TRBJ1-1 | NA | TRBV20-1 | TGCAGTGCTCCCCGAAATGAGCAAGCTTTCTTT | CSAPRNEQAFF
TRBJ1-5 | TRBD1 | TRBV30 | TGTGCCTGGAGTGTCGGGGACAGCGTCAATCAGCCCCAGCATTTT | CAWSVGDSVNQPQHF
TRBJ2-1 | TRBD2 | TRBV30 | TGTGCCTGGACCCCGCCGGCTAGCGGTTATGAGCAGTTCTTC | CAWTPPASGYEQFF
TRBJ2-1 | NA | TRBV6-5 | TGTGCCAGCAGCCCAGGGGTGAGGGGGAATGAGCAGTTCTTC | CASSPGVRGNEQFF
TRBJ2-3 | NA | TRBV5-6 | TGTGCCAGCAGCTTGGTTGGGACAAGCACAGATACGCAGTATTTT | CASSLVGTSTDTQYF
TRBJ2-3 | TRBD2 | TRBV29-1 | TGCAGCGTTGTTCTAGCGGGAGGCACAGATACGCAGTATTTT | CSVVLAGGTDTQYF
TRBJ1-1 | NA | TRBV4-3 | TGCGCCAGCAGCCAAGATCGTCGGGGAGGGACTGAAGCTTTCTTT | CASSQDRRGGTEAFF
TRBJ1-5 | NA | TRBV29-1 | TGCAGCGTCGCCAACAGGGAAAGCAATCAGCCCCAGCATTTT | CSVANRESNQPQHF
TRBJ2-7 | NA | TRBV29-1 | TGCAGCGTTGATTTGGTAAGGGGTGGCGAGCAGTACTTC | CSVDLVRGGEQYF
TRBJ1-4 | NA | TRBV7-2 | TGTGCCAGCAGCTTCAGGACTGCGGAAAAACTGTTTTTT | CASSFRTAEKLFF
TRBJ2-6 | NA | TRBV7-9 | TGTGCCAGCAGCTTTGTCTGGAACAGAAAACTCTCTGGGGCCAACGTCCTGACTTTC | CASSFVWNRKLSGANVLTF
TRBJ1-2 | NA | TRBV6-5 | TGTGCCAGCAGCTCGTCGGGGAGGGGAATCTATGGCTACACCTTC | CASSSSGRGIYGYTF
TRBJ1-1 | TRBD1 | TRBV28 | TGTGCCAGCAGTATGACAGGGTCATCCGAAGCTTTCTTT | CASSMTGSSEAFF
TRBJ1-2 | NA | TRBV7-2 | TGTGCCAGCAGCTTAGGGACAGCCCAAACGGGGGGCTACACCTTC | CASSLGTAQTGGYTF
TRBJ2-1 | NA | TRBV29-1 | TGCAGCGTTGAACCGCCGGGTGGAGGAGAGCAGTTCTTC | CSVEPPGGGEQFF
TRBJ2-5 | TRBD2 | TRBV5-1 | TGCGCCAGCAGCTTGGCCCTAACGGGAGGGCCTTTAGGGGAGACCCAGTACTTC | CASSLALTGGPLGETQYF
TRBJ2-7 | NA | TRBV11-2 | TGTGCCAGCAGCTTAGGTGGTGAACTCTACGAGCAGTACTTC | CASSLGGELYEQYF
TRBJ2-7 | TRBD2 | TRBV10-3 | TGTGCCATCAGTGAAGGGACTAGCGGCCTCTACGAGCAGTACTTC | CAISEGTSGLYEQYF
TRBJ1-1 | NA | TRBV4-2 | TGTGCCAGCAGCGAAGTAGGAGGGAACACTGAAGCTTTCTTT | CASSEVGGNTEAFF
TRBJ2-7 | NA | TRBV7-8 | TGTGCCAGCAGCGGGGCACCACACAGGGGGGGTTACGAGCAGTACTTC | CASSGAPHRGGYEQYF
TRBJ2-5 | TRBD2 | TRBV2 | TGTGCCAGCAGTTCGGGACTAGCGGACCAAGAGACCCAGTACTTC | CASSSGLADQETQYF
TRBJ2-3 | TRBD1 | TRBV18 | TGTGCCAGCTCACCCTTGCAGGGGGCCACAGATACGCAGTATTTT | CASSPLQGATDTQYF
TRBJ2-1 | TRBD2 | TRBV5-4 | TGTGCCAGCAGCGCTGGGACTAGCGGGCGTTCCTACAATGAGCAGTTCTTC | CASSAGTSGRSYNEQFF
TRBJ2-7 | TRBD1 | TRBV25-1 | TGTGCCAGCAGTGTAACAGGGGGATTTGTTTCCGAGCAGTACTTC | CASSVTGGFVSEQYF
TRBJ2-1 | TRBD2 | TRBV15 | TGTGCCACCAGCAGAGATGGGGAAGGCGGGAGCTCCTACAATGAGCAGTTCTTC | CATSRDGEGGSSYNEQFF
TRBJ1-2 | NA | TRBV2 | TGTGCCAGCAGTGACAGGGAACACTATGGCTACACCTTC | CASSDREHYGYTF
TRBJ1-2 | TRBD1 | TRBV4-2 | TGTGCCAGCAGCCAGGACAGGGGAGGTCTCTATGGCTACACCTTC | CASSQDRGGLYGYTF
TRBJ2-5 | TRBD1 | TRBV29-1 | TGCAGCGTTGGACGGGACAGGGGCGCGGTTGAGACCCAGTACTTC | CSVGRDRGAVETQYF
TRBJ1-3 | TRBD1 | TRBV9 | TGTGCCAGCAGCGGACAGGGAACGTCTGGAAACACCATATATTTT | CASSGQGTSGNTIYF
TRBJ2-2 | NA | TRBV6-5 | TGTGCCAGCAGTTACCGGACGGGAATCAGTGGCGGGGAGCTGTTTTTT | CASSYRTGISGGELFF
TRBJ1-1 | NA | TRBV11-2 | TGTGCCAGCCTCTCGGGTAGAACGTATGAAGCTTTCTTT | CASLSGRTYEAFF
TRBJ1-2 | NA | TRBV27 | TGTGCCAGCGGGTTCTCCGGGACAACCTACAACTATGGCTACACCTTC | CASGFSGTTYNYGYTF
TRBJ2-7 | NA | TRBV5-1 | TGCGCCAGCAGCTTGGAGGGGAGGTCCTACGAGCAGTACTTC | CASSLEGRSYEQYF